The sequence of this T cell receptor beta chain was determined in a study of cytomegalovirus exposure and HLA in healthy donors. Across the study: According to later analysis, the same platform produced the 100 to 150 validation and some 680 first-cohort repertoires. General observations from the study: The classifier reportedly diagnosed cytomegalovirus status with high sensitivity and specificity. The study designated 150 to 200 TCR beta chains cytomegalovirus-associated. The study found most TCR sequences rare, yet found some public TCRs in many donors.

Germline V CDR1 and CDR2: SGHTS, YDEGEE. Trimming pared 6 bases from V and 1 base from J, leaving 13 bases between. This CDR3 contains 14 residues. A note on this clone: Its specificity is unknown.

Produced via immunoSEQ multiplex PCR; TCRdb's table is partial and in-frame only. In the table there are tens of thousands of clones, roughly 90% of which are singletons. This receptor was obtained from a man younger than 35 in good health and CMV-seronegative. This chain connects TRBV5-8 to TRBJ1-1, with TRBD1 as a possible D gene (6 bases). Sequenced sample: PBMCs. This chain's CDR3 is CASNKPGQNTEAFF. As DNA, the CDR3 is TGTGCCAGCAACAAACCGGGACAGAACACTGAAGCTTTCTTT.